Below are 25 T cell receptor beta chains sequenced from a single sample in a study of early T cells in non-severe SARS-CoV-2 infection. TCRdb reprocessed the 5' RACE reads via MiXCR and lists one record per CDR3 protein. Of approximately 77,000 distinct CDR3 sequences listed, approximately 12% were seen once; the top ten hold roughly 3.2%. The sequenced sample was whole blood. These TCRs come from an adult who was a healthcare worker with PCR-confirmed SARS-CoV-2 infection or an uninfected control (not recorded which).

This clonotype was seen a few times. The chain couples TRBV11-2 to TRBJ2-2, with D perhaps matching TRBD2 (5 bases). The CDR3 length is 13 residues. Germline V gives CDR1 SGHAT, CDR2 FQNNGV. V lost 5 bases and J lost 5, with 9 bases in between. The CDR3 loop reads CASSPWETGELFF. The CDR3 DNA reads as TGTGCCAGCAGCCCGTGGGAGACCGGGGAGCTGTTTTTT. The full variable domain, its missing parts supplied by reference TRBV11-2 and TRBJ2-2, is EAGVAQSPRYKIIEKRQSVAFWCNPISGHATLYWYQQILGQGPKLLIQFQNNGVVDDSQLPKDRFSAERLKGVDSTLKIQPAKLEDSAVYLCASSPWETGELFFGEGSRLTVL.

A remark on this clonotype: This sequence may be a read error, since a much larger clone differs from it by one base. The chain carries TRBV6-2 or TRBV6-3 and TRBJ1-5; 7 bases map to TRBD1. The CDR3 loop spans 15 amino acids. Germline CDR1 and CDR2: MNHEY and SVGEGT. Trimming at V came to 10 bases and at J to 2 bases, leaving 11 bases not matched to a gene. The CDR3: CANSNRGLGNQPQHF. The CDR3 DNA sequence: TGTGCCAACAGCAACAGGGGTTTGGGCAATCAGCCCCAGCATTTT.

This clonotype was counted at least ten times. The chain joins TRBV5-5 to TRBJ2-7; no clear D gene. CDR3 length: 14 residues. Germline-derived CDR1 and CDR2 are SGHKS and YYEKEE (reference sequence). The ends were cut back, 4 bases at V and 0 bases at J, with 11 bases in the middle. This CDR3 is CASSPMPSSYEQYF. The DNA for the CDR3 is TGTGCCAGCAGCCCCATGCCCTCCTCCTACGAGCAGTACTTC.

This clonotype was detected many times. This chain connects TRBV5-1 to TRBJ2-2, with unresolved D. The CDR3 is 14 amino acids. The V end was cut by 3 bases, the J end by 7 bases, with 13 bases between. CDR1 and CDR2 from the germline V gene are SGHRS and YFSETQ. The CDR3 spells CASSSQRSHGELFF. The CDR3 DNA reads TGCGCCAGCAGCTCACAGAGGTCCCACGGGGAGCTGTTTTTT.

The J gene is TRBJ1-5, the V gene TRBV18, with D unclear. This CDR3 spans 14 amino acids. Between the trimmed V and J ends, which lost 2 bases and 2 bases, there was a span of 7 bases. Germline V gene sequence: CDR1 KGHSH, CDR2 LQKENI. DNA for the CDR3: TGTGCCAGCTCACCAGGGTTGGGCAATCAGCCCCAGCATTTT. Translating gives CASSPGLGNQPQHF.

Remarks on this clonotype: With a much larger clone just one base away, this may be a read error. The rearrangement uses TRBV11-3 and TRBJ2-7, with TRBD2 matching over 8 bases. Germline CDR1 reads SGHNT; CDR2 reads YENEEA. V lost 5 bases and J lost 1; bases outside the gene matches: 13. This CDR3 region has 17 residues. CDR3 sequence: CASSLGTGGRLSYEQYF. The DNA for the CDR3 is TGTGCCAGCAGCCTTGGGACTGGCGGGAGGCTATCCTACGAGCAGTACTTC.

This clonotype was observed many times. This sequence joins TRBV13 and TRBJ2-1; TRBD1 matches 11 bases. There are 16 residues in the CDR3. V was pared by 2 bases and J by 5 bases, with 5 bases of the junction left unmatched. Germline CDR1 reads PRHDT; CDR2 reads FYEKMQ (reference sequence). CDR3 sequence (DNA): TGTGCCAGCAGCTTAAGTAGGACAGGGGGCCACAATGAGCAGTTCTTC. Translated, it gives CASSLSRTGGHNEQFF.

This clonotype was detected many times. The rearrangement links TRBV2 to TRBJ2-3; 9 bases match TRBD1. The V segment lost 8 bases and the J segment 4 bases; nucleotides outside the gene matches: 10. Germline V gene sequence: CDR1 SNHLY, CDR2 FYNNEI. This CDR3 spans 15 amino acids. CDR3 coding DNA: TGTGCCAGCTCGGGCCGGGACAGGGATTCAGATACGCAGTATTTT. It codes for CASSGRDRDSDTQYF.

V and J are TRBV5-6 and TRBJ2-3; 9 bases line up with TRBD2. Germline values: CDR1 SGHDT, CDR2 YYEEEE. The CDR3 sequence is 16 residues long. V lost 4 bases, J lost 4 bases, and 10 bases stayed unmatched. Here the CDR3 reads CASSPQGGGRADTQYF. The CDR3 nucleotides read TGTGCCAGCAGCCCTCAGGGGGGCGGGAGGGCAGATACGCAGTATTTT.

Many counts were recorded for this clonotype. The chain joins TRBV19 to TRBJ2-1; 7 bases agree with TRBD1. J was trimmed by 5 bases and V by 7 bases; bases with no gene match: 14. The CDR3 sequence is 16 residues long. Germline values: CDR1 LNHDA, CDR2 SQIVND (reference sequence). The CDR3 bases are TGTGCCAGTAAAGGTGATAACAGGGGCCGAAACAATGAGCAGTTCTTC. This encodes CASKGDNRGRNNEQFF.

The CDR3 is CSVELGAGDTQYF. CDR3 sequence (DNA): TGCAGCGTTGAATTGGGGGCAGGGGATACGCAGTATTTT. The rearrangement joins TRBV29-1 to TRBJ2-3; D is possibly TRBD1 (6 bases). CDR3 length: 13 residues. V lost 2 bases, J lost 6 bases, and 12 bases lay in between. The germline CDR1 and CDR2 sequences are SQVTM and ANQGSEA.

This clonotype was picked up many times. The CDR3 DNA reads as TGTGCCAGCAGTCCCCAGGTGGGAGCCTACAATGAGCAGTTCTTC. As protein: CASSPQVGAYNEQFF. The rearrangement joins TRBV12-3 or TRBV12-4 to TRBJ2-1, with D perhaps TRBD2 (5 bases). Trimming shortened V by 5 bases and J by 2 bases, and 13 bases separated the two germline ends. The CDR3 runs to 15 residues.

This clonotype was observed a handful of times. The chain uses TRBV28 and TRBJ1-5; tentative D call: TRBD1 (5 bases). V lost 7 bases, J lost 6 bases, and 13 bases lay in between. Germline CDR1 reads MDHEN; CDR2 reads SYDVKM. This CDR3 comprises 13 residues. The CDR3 DNA follows: TGTGCCAGCAAAGGGGAAGGGTTTCAGCCCCAGCATTTT. Translating gives CASKGEGFQPQHF.

Concerning this clonotype: A much bigger clone sits one base away, suggesting this may be a read error. This chain links TRBV11-2 with TRBJ2-1; 7 nucleotides align to TRBD2. Germline lookup yields CDR1 SGHAT and CDR2 FQNNGV. The CDR3 is made up of 13 amino acids. The V and J ends lost 7 bases and 6 bases, in that order; junction bases with no gene match: 6. The DNA for the CDR3 is TGTGCCAGCACCTTCAGCGGGGCCAATGAGCAGTTCTTC. This encodes CASTFSGANEQFF.

This chain links TRBV14 with TRBJ2-3, with TRBD2 identical over 7 bases. Unmatched junction bases numbered 6, after V lost 0 bases and J lost 0 bases. The CDR3 has 17 amino acids. CDR1 and CDR2 (germline): SGHDN, FVKESK. The CDR3 DNA follows: TGTGCCAGCAGCCAAGATCGGTCTAGCGGTAGCACAGATACGCAGTATTTT. Translating it yields CASSQDRSSGSTDTQYF.

In this sample, this clonotype turned up a few times. This chain uses TRBV27 with TRBJ2-3; 13 nucleotides align to TRBD2. Germline CDR1 MNHEY, CDR2 SMNVEV (reference sequence). This CDR3 region has 15 residues. V was clipped by 3 bases and J by 5 bases; unmatched bases: 2. CDR3 sequence: CASSFWTSGRDTQYF. The CDR3 nucleotides are TGTGCCAGCAGTTTCTGGACTAGCGGGAGAGATACGCAGTATTTT.

This clonotype has just a few counts. V usage is TRBV2 and J usage is TRBJ2-1; 10 bases are shared with TRBD2. V dropped 4 bases and J dropped 6; count of bases not matched to a gene: 3. The CDR3 spans 14 residues. Germline CDR1 SNHLY, CDR2 FYNNEI. In DNA, the CDR3 is TGTGCCAGCAGTGGGACTAGCGGAATCAATGAGCAGTTCTTC. Translated, it gives CASSGTSGINEQFF. Drawing the rest from reference TRBV2 and TRBJ2-1, the complete variable domain is EPEVTQTPSHQVTQMGQEVILRCVPISNHLYFYWYRQILGQKVEFLVSFYNNEISEKSEIFDDQFSVERPDGSNFTLKIRSTKLEDSAMYFCASSGTSGINEQFFGPGTRLTVL.

This clonotype was seen many times. The chain couples TRBV5-6 to TRBJ2-3; D is unresolved. The CDR3 totals 16 residues. The V end lost 2 bases, the J end lost 2 bases, and 15 bases lay between the germline ends. The germline V gene encodes CDR1 SGHDT and CDR2 YYEEEE. CDR3 DNA sequence: TGTGCCAGCAGCTTCGTTACTGTTCTCCCCACAGATACGCAGTATTTT. Residues: CASSFVTVLPTDTQYF. The full variable domain, its missing parts supplied by reference TRBV5-6 and TRBJ2-3, is DAGVTQSPTHLIKTRGQQVTLRCSPKSGHDTVSWYQQALGQGPQFIFQYYEEEERQRGNFPDRFSGHQFPNYSSELNVNALLLGDSALYLCASSFVTVLPTDTQYFGPGTRLTVL.

This clonotype was found many times. This chain joins TRBV7-2 and TRBJ2-7; TRBD2 agrees at 11 bases. With V trimmed by 8 bases and J by 3 bases, 9 bases remained unmatched. The CDR3 has 15 residues. Germline V gene data show CDR1 as SGHTA and CDR2 as FQGNSA. In nucleotides, the CDR3 is TGTGCCAGCCGTAACGTAGCGGGAGGGGGCTACGAGCAGTACTTC. The encoded protein is CASRNVAGGGYEQYF.

This clonotype has at least ten counts. The chain joins TRBV2 to TRBJ2-3; the match to TRBD1 covers 10 bases. The V segment lost 4 bases and the J segment 3 bases; nucleotides outside the gene matches: 4. Germline V gene sequence: CDR1 SNHLY, CDR2 FYNNEI. The CDR3 runs 15 residues. The CDR3 nucleotides read TGTGCCAGCAGTGCGAGGACAGGGGGTACAGATACGCAGTATTTT. This codes for CASSARTGGTDTQYF. Drawing the rest from reference TRBV2 and TRBJ2-3, the complete variable domain is EPEVTQTPSHQVTQMGQEVILRCVPISNHLYFYWYRQILGQKVEFLVSFYNNEISEKSEIFDDQFSVERPDGSNFTLKIRSTKLEDSAMYFCASSARTGGTDTQYFGPGTRLTVL.

The chain joins TRBV7-9 to TRBJ1-2; 11 bases align to TRBD1. CDR1 and CDR2 from the germline V gene are SEHNR and FQNEAQ (reference sequence). With V trimmed by 0 bases and J by 6 bases, 3 bases remained unmatched. The CDR3 totals 15 residues. The CDR3 region is CASSLALDRGHGYTF. CDR3 coding DNA: TGTGCCAGCAGCTTAGCCCTGGACAGGGGGCATGGCTACACCTTC.

J is TRBJ2-1 and V is TRBV3-1, with D unclear. V dropped 3 bases and J dropped 8 bases, with 8 bases sitting between them. Per germline, CDR1 LGHDT and CDR2 YNNKEL (reference sequence). The CDR3 has 12 amino acids. The CDR3 is CASSQVRHEQFF. The CDR3 DNA is TGTGCCAGCAGCCAGGTTAGACATGAGCAGTTCTTC.

The V gene is TRBV2, the J gene TRBJ2-3; maybe TRBD1 (6 bases). Per the germline V gene, CDR1 is SNHLY and CDR2 is FYNNEI. V was pared by 5 bases and J by 1 base, with 13 bases between. CDR3 length equals 15 residues. The DNA for the CDR3 is TGTGCCAGCAGTAACCGGGACATTCGCACAGATACGCAGTATTTT. Amino acid sequence: CASSNRDIRTDTQYF.

The V and J genes are TRBV20-1 and TRBJ2-7; possibly TRBD2 for D (5 bases). This CDR3 contains 13 residues. V shed 6 bases and J shed 0 bases, with 12 bases lying between them. CDR1 and CDR2 from the germline V gene are DFQATT and SNEGSKA (reference sequence). This CDR3 reads CSARTYLSYEQYF. The CDR3 bases are TGCAGTGCGCGGACTTACCTCTCCTACGAGCAGTACTTC.

The table lists this clonotype with many counts. The chain carries TRBV7-2 and TRBJ2-1; 9 nucleotides align to TRBD1. J was trimmed by 1 base and V by 4 bases; bases with no gene match: 8. Germline V CDR1 and CDR2: SGHTA, FQGNSA. The CDR3 is made up of 17 amino acids. For the CDR3, the DNA is TGTGCCAGCAGCTCCCTCTTCGGGACAGGGTCCTACAATGAGCAGTTCTTC. It codes for CASSSLFGTGSYNEQFF.